This entry lists 7 T cell receptor beta chains sequenced from one sample in a study of T cell responses to AZD1222 COVID-19 vaccine. Method: immunoSEQ multiplex PCR; TCRdb's copy keeps in-frame clones and lacks some. The table records roughly 98,000 clones, 85% to 95% of them present only once. The starting material was peripheral blood, obtained on day 0 of AZD1222 vaccination. These receptors all come from an adult in good health.

The gene calls are TRBV28 and TRBJ2-3, with D tentatively TRBD2 (6 bases). With 3 bases removed from V and 1 base from J, the gap between germline ends came to 11 bases. Germline lookup yields CDR1 MDHEN and CDR2 SYDVKM. The CDR3 length is 15 residues. The CDR3 DNA reads TGTGCCAGCAGTTTTTACTCGGGAGGCACAGATACGCAGTATTTT. Its translation: CASSFYSGGTDTQYF.

The chain uses TRBV27 and TRBJ2-5, with D hard to call. V dropped 3 bases and J dropped 2 bases, with 7 bases sitting between them. The CDR3 length is 13 residues. Germline lookup yields CDR1 MNHEY and CDR2 SMNVEV (reference sequence). The CDR3 DNA is TGTGCCAGCAGTTTCAAAGGTCAAGAGACCCAGTACTTC. This gives the protein CASSFKGQETQYF.

This chain uses TRBV6-1 with TRBJ2-7, with 8 nucleotides matching TRBD1. The germline V gene encodes CDR1 MNHNS and CDR2 SASEGT. The CDR3 is 16 amino acids. V was pared by 1 base and J by 2 bases, with 7 bases of the junction left unmatched. The CDR3 DNA is TGTGCCAGCAGTGAAGGCGACAGGGGTAAAGCCTACGAGCAGTACTTC. It is translated as CASSEGDRGKAYEQYF.

The J gene is TRBJ2-1, the V gene TRBV19; D is possibly TRBD1 (6 bases). CDR1 LNHDA and CDR2 SQIVND come from the germline V gene (reference sequence). Trimming took off 3 bases at V and 3 bases at J, with 12 bases between the two ends. The CDR3 length is 15 residues. CDR3 nucleotide sequence: TGTGCCAGTAGTATTGGGGGCGGTTACTACAATGAGCAGTTCTTC. This encodes CASSIGGGYYNEQFF.

The V call is TRBV5-4, the J call TRBJ1-3; 7 bases agree with TRBD1. This CDR3 region has 17 residues. The V and J ends lost 4 bases and 3 bases, in that order; junction bases with no gene match: 13. Germline CDR1 is SGHNT and CDR2 is YYREEE (reference sequence). CDR3 DNA sequence: TGTGCCAGCAGCCTTCAGACAGGGTCTATAGGTGGAAACACCATATATTTT. It translates to CASSLQTGSIGGNTIYF.

This clone was detected once. The V call is TRBV2, the J call TRBJ1-6; D is unresolved. Between the trimmed V and J ends, which lost 3 bases and 5 bases, there was a span of 14 bases. The CDR3 has 16 residues. In germline, CDR1 is SNHLY, CDR2 FYNNEI. The chain's CDR3 is CASSEDAHLDNSPLHF. Here the CDR3 DNA reads TGTGCCAGCAGTGAGGACGCACACCTCGATAATTCACCCCTCCACTTT. The entire variable domain, with the rest obtained from reference TRBV2 and TRBJ1-6, is as follows: EPEVTQTPSHQVTQMGQEVILRCVPISNHLYFYWYRQILGQKVEFLVSFYNNEISEKSEIFDDQFSVERPDGSNFTLKIRSTKLEDSAMYFCASSEDAHLDNSPLHFGNGTRLTVT.

This chain uses TRBV7-9 with TRBJ2-1; no clear D. Trimming took 6 bases from V and 0 from J, leaving 12 bases between them. The CDR3 sequence is 15 residues long. Per germline, CDR1 SEHNR and CDR2 FQNEAQ (reference sequence). The CDR3 sequence: CASSSGARSYNEQFF. The CDR3 DNA follows: TGTGCCAGCAGTTCTGGTGCTCGCTCCTACAATGAGCAGTTCTTC. The whole variable domain, filled in from reference TRBV7-9 and TRBJ2-1, reads DTGVSQNPRHKITKRGQNVTFRCDPISEHNRLYWYRQTLGQGPEFLTYFQNEAQLEKSRLLSDRFSAERPKGSFSTLEIQRTEQGDSAMYLCASSSGARSYNEQFFGPGTRLTVL.